The next 15 T cell receptor beta chains were all read from a single sample in a study of shared clonotypes between healthy human individuals. The repertoire was sequenced with immunoSEQ multiplex PCR; TCRdb's copy has only in-frame clones and lacks some. The sample contains around 1,000,000 clones, about 72% of which appear only once. Sample: memory CD4+ T cells from PBMCs. Stated subset: CD45RA-negative fraction. The receptors originated from a man aged 18-30 years in good health. Some clones in this sample may be carry-over from other donors' samples.

This clone has only one observation. V is TRBV6-6 and J is TRBJ2-1, with D possibly matching TRBD2 (5 bases). Germline CDR1 and CDR2: MNHNY and SVGAGI (reference sequence). The CDR3 has 13 amino acids. Trimming removed 7 bases at V and 7 bases at J, with 14 bases between. The CDR3 here is CASKEEDMNEQFF. The CDR3 region has the DNA TGTGCCAGCAAGGAGGAAGACATGAATGAGCAGTTCTTC.

The chain uses TRBV4-1 and TRBJ2-4; 7 nucleotides match TRBD1. V gave up 1 base and J gave up 5 bases; unmatched junction bases: 8. The CDR3 runs to 16 residues. Germline CDR1 reads MGHRA; CDR2 reads YSYEKL. The CDR3 reads CASSQALTGQQNIQYF. In DNA form, the CDR3 reads TGCGCCAGCAGCCAAGCCCTGACGGGACAGCAAAACATTCAGTACTTC.

The CDR3 nucleotides are TGTGCCAGCAGTCGGACAGGGGGCGCCCAGCCCCAGCATTTT. Its protein is CASSRTGGAQPQHF. V and J are TRBV2 and TRBJ1-5, with TRBD1 identical over 11 bases. V lost 5 bases to trimming and J lost 7 bases; unmatched junction nucleotides: 4. The CDR3 has 14 amino acids. Looked up from germline, CDR1 is SNHLY and CDR2 is FYNNEI.

The chain couples TRBV15 to TRBJ1-2; possible D gene TRBD1, 6 bases. V lost 3 bases, J lost 10 bases, and 27 bases lay in between. CDR1 LNHNV and CDR2 YYDKDF come from the germline V gene (reference sequence). The CDR3 is 17 amino acids. For the CDR3, the DNA is TGTGCCACCAGCAGTGGCGGGGTACAGGGAAGACTATCCTACTACACCTTC. Its translation: CATSSGGVQGRLSYYTF.

The J gene is TRBJ2-3, the V gene TRBV4-1, with a tentative D call TRBD1 (6 bases). The CDR3 sequence is 16 residues long. Between the trimmed V and J ends, which lost 3 bases and 3 bases, there was a span of 16 bases. Germline CDR1 reads MGHRA; CDR2 reads YSYEKL. CDR3 sequence reads: CASSHGGLAGTDTQYF. For the CDR3, the DNA is TGCGCCAGCAGCCATGGGGGCCTAGCAGGGACAGATACGCAGTATTTT.

This chain connects TRBV5-1 to TRBJ2-1, with TRBD2 identical over 13 bases. J gave up 8 bases and V 4 bases, and 12 bases lay outside the gene matches. The CDR3 is 17 residues long. Germline loops: CDR1 SGHRS, CDR2 YFSETQ. Here the CDR3 DNA reads TGCGCCAGCAGCCCCAGGATACTAGCGGGAGGGCAGTATGAGCAGTTCTTC. This gives the protein CASSPRILAGGQYEQFF.

The chain joins TRBV15 to TRBJ2-5; D uncertain. CDR3 length: 12 residues. Germline CDR1 reads LNHNV; CDR2 reads YYDKDF (reference sequence). The ends were cut back, 5 bases at V and 0 bases at J, with 4 bases in the middle. The CDR3 DNA reads as TGTGCCACCAGCGGCCACCAAGAGACCCAGTACTTC. Encoded protein: CATSGHQETQYF. Full variable domain (missing parts from reference TRBV15 and TRBJ2-5): DAMVIQNPRYQVTQFGKPVTLSCSQTLNHNVMYWYQQKSSQAPKLLFHYYDKDFNNEADTPDNFQSRRPNTSFCFLDIRSPGLGDTAMYLCATSGHQETQYFGPGTRLLVL.

The V and J genes are TRBV6-5 and TRBJ2-6, with D possibly matching TRBD1 (5 bases). With 6 bases removed from V and 0 bases from J, the gap between germline ends came to 9 bases. From germline, CDR1 is MNHEY and CDR2 SVGAGI. There are 15 residues in the CDR3. The CDR3: CASSFDSSGANVLTF. The CDR3, as DNA: TGTGCCAGCAGCTTTGACAGCTCTGGGGCCAACGTCCTGACTTTC.

V usage is TRBV27 and J usage is TRBJ1-3, with D possibly being TRBD1 (6 bases). The ends were cut back, 2 bases at V and 4 bases at J, with 12 bases in the middle. The germline gives CDR1 MNHEY, CDR2 SMNVEV (reference sequence). This CDR3 has 15 amino acids. Here the CDR3 reads CASSLQQGYGNTIYF. The CDR3 nucleotides read TGTGCCAGCAGTTTACAACAGGGTTACGGAAACACCATATATTTT.

V and J are TRBV18 and TRBJ1-4; D perhaps matches TRBD1 (6 bases). The V gene lost 4 bases and the J gene lost 4 bases, with 10 bases spanning the gap. CDR3 length: 14 residues. Germline CDR1 KGHSH, CDR2 LQKENI. The CDR3 DNA reads TGTGCCAGCTCACGGGGACACATTAATGAAAAACTGTTTTTT. The encoded protein is CASSRGHINEKLFF.

The CDR3 loop reads CASSSVTSSNNEQFF. CDR3 nucleotide sequence: TGTGCCAGCAGCTCGGTGACTAGCAGTAACAATGAGCAGTTCTTC. This sequence joins TRBV9 and TRBJ2-1; 7 bases are shared with TRBD2. This CDR3 is built from 15 residues. Germline loops: CDR1 SGDLS, CDR2 YYNGEE. With 4 bases clipped from V and 5 bases from J, the junction kept 9 bases outside the gene matches.

The chain links TRBV7-9 to TRBJ1-5; perhaps TRBD1 as D (6 bases). Per germline, CDR1 SEHNR and CDR2 FQNEAQ (reference sequence). CDR3 length equals 14 residues. Trimming pared 5 bases from V and 4 bases from J, leaving 12 bases between. The DNA for the CDR3 is TGTGCCAGCAGCCACAGGGAAACTAATCAGCCCCAGCATTTT. It specifies CASSHRETNQPQHF.

V usage is TRBV11-3 and J usage is TRBJ1-1; weak D call: TRBD1 (6 bases). This CDR3 contains 14 residues. The V gene's germline CDR1 is SGHNT and CDR2 YENEEA. V was clipped by 4 bases and J by 1 base, with 10 bases between them. The CDR3 DNA follows: TGTGCCAGCAGCTCGACGACAGGGAACACTGAAGCTTTCTTT. It encodes CASSSTTGNTEAFF.

This clone came up once. This chain connects TRBV30 to TRBJ1-2; D unresolved. The germline gives CDR1 GTSNPN, CDR2 SVGIG (reference sequence). V lost 1 base, J lost 4 bases, and 10 bases lay in between. The CDR3 loop spans 13 amino acids. For the CDR3, the DNA is TGTGCCTGGAGTGCCCTAATGGGCTATGGCTACACCTTC. It specifies CAWSALMGYGYTF.

This rearrangement joins TRBV7-2 to TRBJ2-1; TRBD1 aligns across 9 bases. J gave up 7 bases and V 5 bases, and 9 bases lay outside the gene matches. From germline, CDR1 is SGHTA and CDR2 FQGNSA. The CDR3 contains 15 residues. The CDR3 nucleotides read TGTGCCAGCAGCGGCAGGACAGGGGTGGGGAATGAGCAGTTCTTC. Its translation is CASSGRTGVGNEQFF.